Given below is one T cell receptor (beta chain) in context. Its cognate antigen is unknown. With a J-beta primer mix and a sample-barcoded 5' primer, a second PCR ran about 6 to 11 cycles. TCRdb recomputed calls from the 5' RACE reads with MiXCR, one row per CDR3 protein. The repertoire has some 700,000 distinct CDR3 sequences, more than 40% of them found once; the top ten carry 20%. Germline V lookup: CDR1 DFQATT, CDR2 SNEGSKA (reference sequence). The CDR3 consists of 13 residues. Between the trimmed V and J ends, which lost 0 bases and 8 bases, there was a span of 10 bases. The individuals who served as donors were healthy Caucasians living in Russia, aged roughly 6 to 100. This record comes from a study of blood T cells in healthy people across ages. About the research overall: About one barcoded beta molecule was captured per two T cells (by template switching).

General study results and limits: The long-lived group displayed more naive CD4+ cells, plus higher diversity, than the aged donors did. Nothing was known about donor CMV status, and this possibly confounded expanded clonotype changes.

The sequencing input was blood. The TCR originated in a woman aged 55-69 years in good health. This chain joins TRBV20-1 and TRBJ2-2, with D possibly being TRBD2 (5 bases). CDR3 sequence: CSAREDGVGELFF. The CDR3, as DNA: TGCAGTGCTAGAGAGGACGGGGTAGGGGAGCTGTTTTTT.